A single sample gave rise to the 13 T cell receptor beta chains below, sequenced in a study of blood T cell repertoires in COVID-19. Produced via immunoSEQ multiplex PCR; TCRdb's table is partial and in-frame only. Of 95,000 or so clones in the sample, about four fifths are singletons; the top ten hold 15% to 20%. Sample: peripheral blood. These receptor sequences come from a woman older than 75 with active or convalescent COVID-19.

This sequence joins TRBV4-3 and TRBJ2-5; TRBD2 matches at 7 bases. Trimming at V came to 0 bases and at J to 4 bases, leaving 5 bases not matched to a gene. The germline V gene has CDR1 LGHNA and CDR2 YSLEER. CDR3 size: 15 residues. The CDR3 reads CASSQDFTSVETQYF. The CDR3 DNA sequence: TGCGCCAGCAGCCAAGACTTTACTAGCGTAGAGACCCAGTACTTC.

The rearrangement links TRBV5-1 to TRBJ1-2; D might be TRBD1 (6 bases). Trimming removed 4 bases at V and 7 bases at J, with 17 bases between. The germline V gene encodes CDR1 SGHRS and CDR2 YFSETQ. This CDR3 comprises 14 residues. The CDR3 DNA sequence: TGCGCCAGCAGCGGTGGACAGACCCCCGGTGGCTACACCTTC. It is translated as CASSGGQTPGGYTF.

This clone was counted between two and nine times. The genes are TRBV28 and TRBJ2-7, with TRBD1 matching 8 bases. The CDR3 totals 15 residues. The V gene's germline CDR1 is MDHEN and CDR2 SYDVKM. Trimming cost V 8 bases and J 1 base; bases outside gene matches: 10. The CDR3 nucleotides are TGTGCCAGCCAGCCACCAGGGACAGGTTCCTACGAGCAGTACTTC. It encodes CASQPPGTGSYEQYF.

The chain is built from TRBV9 and TRBJ2-2; TRBD2 agrees at 9 bases. Germline lookup yields CDR1 SGDLS and CDR2 YYNGEE. Trimming took 0 bases from V and 6 from J; bases not matched to a gene: 9. This CDR3 contains 17 residues. CDR3 residues: CASSVGWNSGSAGELFF. The DNA for the CDR3 is TGTGCCAGCAGCGTAGGTTGGAATAGCGGGAGTGCCGGGGAGCTGTTTTTT.

J is TRBJ2-3 and V is TRBV19; D ambiguous. Germline-derived CDR1 and CDR2 are LNHDA and SQIVND (reference sequence). There are 13 residues in the CDR3. V gave up 2 bases and J gave up 2 bases, with 5 bases separating them. CDR3 coding DNA: TGTGCCAGTAGTATACGTCCCACAGATACGCAGTATTTT. Encoded protein: CASSIRPTDTQYF.

This chain connects TRBV7-2 to TRBJ1-3, with 10 bases fitting TRBD1. V dropped 5 bases and J dropped 1; count of bases not matched to a gene: 5. Per germline, CDR1 SGHTA and CDR2 FQGNSA. The CDR3 consists of 16 residues. Here the CDR3 DNA reads TGTGCCAGCAGCCCCCGGGACAGGGGTTCTGGAAACACCATATATTTT. Its protein product is CASSPRDRGSGNTIYF.

The chain employs TRBV5-4 and TRBJ2-1; 11 bases are shared with TRBD2. The germline gives CDR1 SGHNT, CDR2 YYREEE (reference sequence). V lost 0 bases and J lost 7; bases outside the gene matches: 9. This CDR3 has 17 amino acids. The CDR3 coding sequence is TGTGCCAGCAGCTTGGTACCCTTCGCTAGCGGGAGGAATGAGCAGTTCTTC. The encoded protein is CASSLVPFASGRNEQFF. The variable domain in full, completed from reference TRBV5-4 and TRBJ2-1, reads ETGVTQSPTHLIKTRGQQVTLRCSSQSGHNTVSWYQQALGQGPQFIFQYYREEENGRGNFPPRFSGLQFPNYSSELNVNALELDDSALYLCASSLVPFASGRNEQFFGPGTRLTVL.

The chain combines TRBV14 with TRBJ2-6, with D hard to call. The CDR3 has 13 amino acids. The V end lost 3 bases, the J end lost 4 bases, and 4 bases lay between the germline ends. Per germline, CDR1 SGHDN and CDR2 FVKESK. The CDR3 sequence is CASSHLGANVLTF. The CDR3 nucleotides read TGTGCCAGCAGCCATCTAGGGGCCAACGTCCTGACTTTC. The whole variable domain, filled in from reference TRBV14 and TRBJ2-6, reads EAGVTQFPSHSVIEKGQTVTLRCDPISGHDNLYWYRRVMGKEIKFLLHFVKESKQDESGMPNNRFLAERTGGTYSTLKVQPAELEDSGVYFCASSHLGANVLTFGAGSRLTVL.

A single count supports this clone. The V gene is TRBV9, the J gene TRBJ2-7; the match to TRBD2 covers 13 bases. The V gene's germline CDR1 is SGDLS and CDR2 YYNGEE. This CDR3 spans 17 amino acids. Trimming cost V 0 bases and J 7 bases; bases outside gene matches: 10. CDR3 in DNA: TGTGCCAGCAGCGTAGCCCCCGGACTAGCGGGAGTGGGAGAGCAGTACTTC. Protein: CASSVAPGLAGVGEQYF.

This rearrangement joins TRBV6-5 to TRBJ1-1; TRBD1 is a possible D gene (5 bases). Germline V gene lookup returns CDR1 MNHEY and CDR2 SVGAGI. The CDR3 runs 14 residues. The V and J ends lost 6 bases and 1 base respectively, with 12 bases between them. For the CDR3, the DNA is TGTGCCAGCAGGTCTAACCAGGGGAACACTGAAGCTTTCTTT. The encoded protein is CASRSNQGNTEAFF.

This clone came up a few times. The chain uses TRBV6-6 and TRBJ1-2; 7 bases are shared with TRBD1. After removal of 3 bases from V and 3 bases from J, the junction contained 1 base not matched to a gene. The CDR3 extends over 13 amino acids. Germline-derived CDR1 and CDR2 are MNHNY and SVGAGI (reference sequence). The CDR3 region has the DNA TGTGCCAGCAGTTATCAGGGGGACTATGGCTACACCTTC. Translation: CASSYQGDYGYTF.

V is TRBV5-4 and J is TRBJ1-3, with D possibly TRBD1 on 6 matching bases. The ends were cut back, 4 bases at V and 4 bases at J, with 18 bases in the middle. CDR1 and CDR2 (germline): SGHNT, YYREEE (reference sequence). The CDR3 is 16 residues long. CDR3: CASSPTPGQPGNTIYF. The CDR3, as DNA: TGTGCCAGCAGCCCAACGCCGGGACAACCCGGAAACACCATATATTTT. The complete variable domain, with remaining parts taken from reference TRBV5-4 and TRBJ1-3, reads ETGVTQSPTHLIKTRGQQVTLRCSSQSGHNTVSWYQQALGQGPQFIFQYYREEENGRGNFPPRFSGLQFPNYSSELNVNALELDDSALYLCASSPTPGQPGNTIYFGEGSWLTVV.

V and J are TRBV30 and TRBJ1-1; D is perhaps TRBD1 (5 bases). Trimming stripped 0 bases from V and 0 bases from J, with 14 bases between. The germline gives CDR1 GTSNPN, CDR2 SVGIG (reference sequence). This CDR3 comprises 16 residues. CDR3 sequence reads: CAWSVAAGRLNTEAFF. In DNA form, the CDR3 reads TGTGCCTGGAGTGTAGCGGCAGGGAGGTTGAACACTGAAGCTTTCTTT.